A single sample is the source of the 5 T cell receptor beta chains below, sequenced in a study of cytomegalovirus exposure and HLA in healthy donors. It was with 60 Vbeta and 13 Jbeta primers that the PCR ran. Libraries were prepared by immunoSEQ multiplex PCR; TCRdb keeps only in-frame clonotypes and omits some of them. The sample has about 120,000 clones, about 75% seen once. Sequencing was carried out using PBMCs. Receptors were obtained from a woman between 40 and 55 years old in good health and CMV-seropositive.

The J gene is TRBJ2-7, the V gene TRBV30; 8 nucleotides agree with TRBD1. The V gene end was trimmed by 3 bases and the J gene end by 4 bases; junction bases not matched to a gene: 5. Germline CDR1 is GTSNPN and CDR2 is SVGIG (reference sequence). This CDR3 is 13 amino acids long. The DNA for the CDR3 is TGTGCCTGGAGGTGGGGACAGGCTTACGAGCAGTACTTC. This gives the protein CAWRWGQAYEQYF.

The CDR3 is CASSGLGLAGGISYNEQFF. The CDR3 DNA is TGCGCCAGCAGCGGGCTCGGACTAGCGGGGGGTATCTCCTACAATGAGCAGTTCTTC. The chain carries TRBV5-1 and TRBJ2-1; 14 bases fit TRBD2. The CDR3 sequence is 19 residues long. V was pared by 4 bases and J by 0 bases, with 9 bases of the junction left unmatched. Germline V gene lookup returns CDR1 SGHRS and CDR2 YFSETQ.

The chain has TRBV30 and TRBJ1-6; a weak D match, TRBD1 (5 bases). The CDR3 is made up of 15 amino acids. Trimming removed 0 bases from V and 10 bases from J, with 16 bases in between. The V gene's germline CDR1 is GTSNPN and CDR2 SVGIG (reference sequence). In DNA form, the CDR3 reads TGTGCCTGGAGTGTATGGGCAGGGTTAGAGTCACCCCTCCACTTT. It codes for CAWSVWAGLESPLHF.

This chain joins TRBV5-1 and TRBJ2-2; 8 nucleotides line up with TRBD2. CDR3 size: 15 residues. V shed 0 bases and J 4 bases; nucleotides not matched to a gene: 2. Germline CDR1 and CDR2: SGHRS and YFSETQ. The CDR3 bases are TGCGCCAGCAGCTTGGCCCGGGGGGGCACCGGGGAGCTGTTTTTT. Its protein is CASSLARGGTGELFF.

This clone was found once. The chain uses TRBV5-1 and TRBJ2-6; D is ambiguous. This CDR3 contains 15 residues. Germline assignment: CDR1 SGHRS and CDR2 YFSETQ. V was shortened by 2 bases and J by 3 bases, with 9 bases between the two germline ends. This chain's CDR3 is CASSFTPGGANVLTF. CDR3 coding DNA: TGCGCCAGCAGCTTTACCCCAGGTGGGGCCAACGTCCTGACTTTC.